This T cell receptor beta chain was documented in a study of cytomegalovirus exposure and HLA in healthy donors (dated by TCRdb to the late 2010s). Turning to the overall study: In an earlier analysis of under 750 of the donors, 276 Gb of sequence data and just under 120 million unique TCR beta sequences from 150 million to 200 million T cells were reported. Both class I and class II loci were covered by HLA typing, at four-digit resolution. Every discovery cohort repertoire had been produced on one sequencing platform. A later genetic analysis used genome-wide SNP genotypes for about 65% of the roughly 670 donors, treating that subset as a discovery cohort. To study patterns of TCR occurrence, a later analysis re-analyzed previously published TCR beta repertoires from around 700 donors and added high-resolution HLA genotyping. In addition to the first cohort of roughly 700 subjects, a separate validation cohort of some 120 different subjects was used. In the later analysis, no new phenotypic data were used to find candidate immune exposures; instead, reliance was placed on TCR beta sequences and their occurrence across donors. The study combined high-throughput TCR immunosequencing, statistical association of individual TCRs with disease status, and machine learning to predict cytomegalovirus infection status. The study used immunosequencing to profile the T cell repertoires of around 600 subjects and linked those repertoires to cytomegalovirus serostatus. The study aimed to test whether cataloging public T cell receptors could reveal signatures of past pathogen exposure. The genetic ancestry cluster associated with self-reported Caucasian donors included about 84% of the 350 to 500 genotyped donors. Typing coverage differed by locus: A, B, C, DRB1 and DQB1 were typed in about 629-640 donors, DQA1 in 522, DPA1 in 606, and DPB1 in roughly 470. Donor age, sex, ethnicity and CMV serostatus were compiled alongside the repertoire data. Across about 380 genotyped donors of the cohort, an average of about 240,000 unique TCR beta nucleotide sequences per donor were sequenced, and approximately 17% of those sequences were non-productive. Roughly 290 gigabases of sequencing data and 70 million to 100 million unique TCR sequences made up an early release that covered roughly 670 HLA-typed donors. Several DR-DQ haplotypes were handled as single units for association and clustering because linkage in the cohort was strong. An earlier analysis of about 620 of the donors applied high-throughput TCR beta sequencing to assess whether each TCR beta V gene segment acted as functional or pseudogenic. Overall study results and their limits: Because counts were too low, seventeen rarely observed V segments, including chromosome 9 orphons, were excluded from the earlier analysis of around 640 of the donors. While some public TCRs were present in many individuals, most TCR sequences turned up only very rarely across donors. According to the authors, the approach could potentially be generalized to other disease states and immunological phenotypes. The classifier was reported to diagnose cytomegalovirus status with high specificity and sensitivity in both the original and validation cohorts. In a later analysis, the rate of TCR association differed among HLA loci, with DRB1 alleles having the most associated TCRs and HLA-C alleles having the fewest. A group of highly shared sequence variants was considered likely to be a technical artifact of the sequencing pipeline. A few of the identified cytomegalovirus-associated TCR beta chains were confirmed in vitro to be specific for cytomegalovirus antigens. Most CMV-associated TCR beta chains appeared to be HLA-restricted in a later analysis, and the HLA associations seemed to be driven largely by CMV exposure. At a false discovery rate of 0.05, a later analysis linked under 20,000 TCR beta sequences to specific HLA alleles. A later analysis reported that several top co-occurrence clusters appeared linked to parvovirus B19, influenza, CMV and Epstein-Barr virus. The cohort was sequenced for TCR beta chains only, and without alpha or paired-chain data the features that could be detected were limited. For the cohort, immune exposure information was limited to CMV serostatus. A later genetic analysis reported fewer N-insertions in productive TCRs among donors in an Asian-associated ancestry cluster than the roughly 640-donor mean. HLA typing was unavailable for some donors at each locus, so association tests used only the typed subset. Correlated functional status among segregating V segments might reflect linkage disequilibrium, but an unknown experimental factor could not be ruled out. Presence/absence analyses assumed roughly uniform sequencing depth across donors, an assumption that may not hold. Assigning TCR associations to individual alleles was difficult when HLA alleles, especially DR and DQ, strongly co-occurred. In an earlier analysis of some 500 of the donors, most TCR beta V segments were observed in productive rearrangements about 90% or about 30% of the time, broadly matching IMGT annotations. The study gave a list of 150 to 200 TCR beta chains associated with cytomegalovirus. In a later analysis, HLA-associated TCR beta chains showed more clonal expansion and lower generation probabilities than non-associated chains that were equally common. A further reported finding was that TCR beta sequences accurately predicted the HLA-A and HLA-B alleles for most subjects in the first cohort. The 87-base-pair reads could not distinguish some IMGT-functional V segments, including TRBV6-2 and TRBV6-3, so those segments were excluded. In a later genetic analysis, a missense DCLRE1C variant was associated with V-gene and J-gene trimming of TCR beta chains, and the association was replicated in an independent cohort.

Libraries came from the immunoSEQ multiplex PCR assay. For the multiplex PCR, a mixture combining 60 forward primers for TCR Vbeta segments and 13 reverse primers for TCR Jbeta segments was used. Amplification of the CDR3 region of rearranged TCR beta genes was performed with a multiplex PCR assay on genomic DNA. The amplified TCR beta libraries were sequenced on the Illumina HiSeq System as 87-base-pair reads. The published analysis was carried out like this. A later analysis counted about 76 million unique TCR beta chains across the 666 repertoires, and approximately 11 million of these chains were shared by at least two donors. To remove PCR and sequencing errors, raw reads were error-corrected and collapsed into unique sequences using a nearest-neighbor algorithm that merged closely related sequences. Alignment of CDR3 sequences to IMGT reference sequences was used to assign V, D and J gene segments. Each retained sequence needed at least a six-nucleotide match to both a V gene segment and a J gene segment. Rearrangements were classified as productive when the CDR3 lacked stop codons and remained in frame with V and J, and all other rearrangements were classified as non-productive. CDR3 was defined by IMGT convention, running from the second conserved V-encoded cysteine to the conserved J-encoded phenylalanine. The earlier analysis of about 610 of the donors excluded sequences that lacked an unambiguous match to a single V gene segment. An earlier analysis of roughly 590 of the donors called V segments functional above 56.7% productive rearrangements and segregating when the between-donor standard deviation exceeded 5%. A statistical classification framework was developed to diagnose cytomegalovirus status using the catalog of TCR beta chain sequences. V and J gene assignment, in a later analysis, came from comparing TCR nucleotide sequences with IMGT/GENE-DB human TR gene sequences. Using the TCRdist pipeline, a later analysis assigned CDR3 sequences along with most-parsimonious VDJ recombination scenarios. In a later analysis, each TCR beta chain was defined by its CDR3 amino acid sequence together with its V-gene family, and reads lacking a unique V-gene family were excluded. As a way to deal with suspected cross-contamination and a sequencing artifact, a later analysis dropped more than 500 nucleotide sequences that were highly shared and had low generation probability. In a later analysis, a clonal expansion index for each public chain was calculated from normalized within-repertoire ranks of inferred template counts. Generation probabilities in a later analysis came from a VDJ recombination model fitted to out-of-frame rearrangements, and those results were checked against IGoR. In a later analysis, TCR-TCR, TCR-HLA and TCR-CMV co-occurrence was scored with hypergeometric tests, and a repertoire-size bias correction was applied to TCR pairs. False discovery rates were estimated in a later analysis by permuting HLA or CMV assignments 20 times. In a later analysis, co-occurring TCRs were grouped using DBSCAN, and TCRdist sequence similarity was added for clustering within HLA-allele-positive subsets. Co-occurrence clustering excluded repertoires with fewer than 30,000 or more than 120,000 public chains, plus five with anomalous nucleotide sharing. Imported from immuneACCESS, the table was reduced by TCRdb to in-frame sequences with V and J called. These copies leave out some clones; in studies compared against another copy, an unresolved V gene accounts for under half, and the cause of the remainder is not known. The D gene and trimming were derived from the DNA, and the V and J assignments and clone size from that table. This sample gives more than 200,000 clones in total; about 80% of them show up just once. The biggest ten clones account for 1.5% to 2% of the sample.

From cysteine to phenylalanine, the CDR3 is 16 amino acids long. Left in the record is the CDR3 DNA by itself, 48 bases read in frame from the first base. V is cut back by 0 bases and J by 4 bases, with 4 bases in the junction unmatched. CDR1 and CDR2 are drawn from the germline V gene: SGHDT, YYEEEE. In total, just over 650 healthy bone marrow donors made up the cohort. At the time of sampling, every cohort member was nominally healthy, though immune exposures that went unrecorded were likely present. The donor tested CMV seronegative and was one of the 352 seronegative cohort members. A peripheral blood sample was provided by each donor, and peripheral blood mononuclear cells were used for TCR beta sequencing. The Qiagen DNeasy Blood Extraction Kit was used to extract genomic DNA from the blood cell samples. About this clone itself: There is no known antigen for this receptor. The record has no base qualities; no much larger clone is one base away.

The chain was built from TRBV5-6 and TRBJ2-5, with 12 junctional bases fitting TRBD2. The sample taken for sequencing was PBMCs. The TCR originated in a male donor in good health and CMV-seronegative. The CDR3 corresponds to CASSLETSGGGETQYF. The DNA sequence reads TGTGCCAGCAGCTTGGAGACTAGCGGGGGAGGAGAGACCCAGTACTTC.